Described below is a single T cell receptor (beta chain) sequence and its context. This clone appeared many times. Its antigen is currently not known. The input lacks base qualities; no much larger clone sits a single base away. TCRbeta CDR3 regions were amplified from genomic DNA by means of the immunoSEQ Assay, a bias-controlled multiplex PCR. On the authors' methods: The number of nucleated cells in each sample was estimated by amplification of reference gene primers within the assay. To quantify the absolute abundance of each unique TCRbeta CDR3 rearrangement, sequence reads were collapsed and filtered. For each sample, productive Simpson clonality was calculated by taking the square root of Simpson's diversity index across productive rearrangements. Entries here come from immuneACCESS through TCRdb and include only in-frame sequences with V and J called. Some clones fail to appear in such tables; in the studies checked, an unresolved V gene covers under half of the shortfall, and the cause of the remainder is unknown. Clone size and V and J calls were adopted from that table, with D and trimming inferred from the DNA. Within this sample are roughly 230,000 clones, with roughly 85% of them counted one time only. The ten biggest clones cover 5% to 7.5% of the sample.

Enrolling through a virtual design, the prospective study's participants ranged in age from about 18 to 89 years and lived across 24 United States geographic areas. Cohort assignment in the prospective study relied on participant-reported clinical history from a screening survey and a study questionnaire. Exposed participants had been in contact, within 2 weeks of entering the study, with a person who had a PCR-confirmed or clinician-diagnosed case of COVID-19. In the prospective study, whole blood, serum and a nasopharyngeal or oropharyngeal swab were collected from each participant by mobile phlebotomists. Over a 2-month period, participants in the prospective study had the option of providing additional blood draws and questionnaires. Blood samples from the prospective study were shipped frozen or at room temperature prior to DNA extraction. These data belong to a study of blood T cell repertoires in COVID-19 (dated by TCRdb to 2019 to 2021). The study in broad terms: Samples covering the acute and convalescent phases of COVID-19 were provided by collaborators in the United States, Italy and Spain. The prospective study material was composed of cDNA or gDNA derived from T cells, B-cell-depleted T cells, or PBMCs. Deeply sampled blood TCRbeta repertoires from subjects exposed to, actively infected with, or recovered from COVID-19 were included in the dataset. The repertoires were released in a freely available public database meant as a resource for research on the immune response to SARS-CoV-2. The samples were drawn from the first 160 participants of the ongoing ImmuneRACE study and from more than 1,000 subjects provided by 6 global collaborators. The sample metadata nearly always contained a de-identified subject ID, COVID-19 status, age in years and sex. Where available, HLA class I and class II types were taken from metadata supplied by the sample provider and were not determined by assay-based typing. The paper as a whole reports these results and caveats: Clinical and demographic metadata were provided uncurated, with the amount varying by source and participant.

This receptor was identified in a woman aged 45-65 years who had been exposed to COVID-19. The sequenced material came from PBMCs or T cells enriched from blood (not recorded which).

The DNA reads TGTGCCAGAAGGGGCCGTTCACCCCTCCACTTT. Its translation is CARRGRSPLHF. Rearrangement joined TRBV27 to TRBJ1-6; the best D guess is TRBD1, with 5 bases matching. The CDR3 spans 11 residues, from the cysteine through the phenylalanine. Only the CDR3 part of the read is kept: 33 bases, read in frame from the first base. A distance of 9 bases separates the germline ends of V and J, which lose 9 bases and 9 bases respectively. CDR1 and CDR2, per the germline V gene (reference sequence), are MNHEY and SMNVEV.